Here is one T cell receptor (beta chain) with its context. Authors' analysis steps: The authors estimated nucleated cell counts from reference gene primer amplification. Sequenced by immunoSEQ multiplex PCR; TCRdb stores in-frame clones only, minus some. V, J and clone size reflect that table, while D and trimming were determined from the DNA. In the table there are fewer than 300,000 clones, roughly 80% of which are singletons. The sample belongs to a study of blood T cell repertoires in COVID-19. As for the study in general: Spain, Italy and the United States supplied samples that represented acute and convalescent COVID-19. From T cells, B-cell-depleted T cells, or PBMCs came the material, which was cDNA or gDNA.

CDR3 size: 17 residues. The V end lost 0 bases, the J end lost 0 bases, and 14 bases lay between the germline ends. The V gene's germline CDR1 is LNHDA and CDR2 SQIVND (reference sequence). The sequence derives from a woman between 45 and 65 years old who had recovered from COVID-19. The specimen was peripheral blood. The V call is TRBV19, the J call TRBJ1-2; D is uncertain. This CDR3 is CASSIESRSEANYGYTF. In DNA, the CDR3 is TGTGCCAGTAGTATAGAATCGCGGTCTGAAGCTAACTATGGCTACACCTTC.